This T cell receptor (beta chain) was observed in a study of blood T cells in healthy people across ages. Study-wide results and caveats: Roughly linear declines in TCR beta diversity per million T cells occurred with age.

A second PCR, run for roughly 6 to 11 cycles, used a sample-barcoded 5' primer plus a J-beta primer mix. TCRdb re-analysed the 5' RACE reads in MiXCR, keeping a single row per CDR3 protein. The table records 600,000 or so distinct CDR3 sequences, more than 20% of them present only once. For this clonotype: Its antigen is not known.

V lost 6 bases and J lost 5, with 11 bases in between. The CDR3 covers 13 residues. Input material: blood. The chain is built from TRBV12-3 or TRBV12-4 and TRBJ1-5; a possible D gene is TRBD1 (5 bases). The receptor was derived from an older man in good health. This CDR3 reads CASRLTDYQPQHF. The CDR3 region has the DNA TGTGCCAGCAGGCTGACAGATTATCAGCCCCAGCATTTT.